A selection of T cell receptor beta chains follows, all from one sample in a study of T cell responses to AZD1222 COVID-19 vaccine. The assay was immunoSEQ multiplex PCR, and TCRdb's table has in-frame clones only and misses some. The data hold under 150,000 clones, with about nine tenths observed a single time. This specimen was peripheral blood, taken on day 0 of AZD1222 vaccination. All receptors come from an adult in good health. Both conserved end residues are part of each CDR3. A D gene is named only where the DNA matches it firmly. Part of the rows lack a size; the others show once, few, many or a class for expanded clones.

TRBJ1-5 | . | TRBV7-2 | . | TGTGCCAGCAGCTTAGCCACAGCATCGTTTCAGCCCCAGCATTTT | CASSLATASFQPQHF
TRBJ1-4 | . | TRBV5-1 | . | TGCGCCAGCAGCTTGAGACAGTTTAATGAAAAACTGTTTTTT | CASSLRQFNEKLFF
TRBJ1-1 | TRBD1 | TRBV4-2 | . | TGTGCCAGCAGCCCCCAGGGACAGGGGGACACTGAAGCTTTCTTT | CASSPQGQGDTEAFF
TRBJ2-5 | . | TRBV7-3 | . | TGTGCCAGCAGCTTAAACGGTCGGGAGACCCAGTACTTC | CASSLNGRETQYF
TRBJ1-1 | . | TRBV9 | . | TGTGCCAGCACCCGTGACCTCTCGGGTGTTGGCACTGAAGCTTTCTTT | CASTRDLSGVGTEAFF
TRBJ2-5 | TRBD2 | TRBV9 | . | TGTGCCAGCAGTCCCGGGACTAGCCGGGAGACCCAGTACTTC | CASSPGTSRETQYF
TRBJ2-7 | . | TRBV27 | few | TGTGCCAGCAGATCGGCGGACTTAGGGGCCTACGAGCAGTACTTC | CASRSADLGAYEQYF
TRBJ1-3 | . | TRBV7-9 | . | TGTGCCAGCAGCTTAGCGGCCAGACTCTCTGGAAACACCATATATTTT | CASSLAARLSGNTIYF
TRBJ2-1 | . | TRBV23-1 | . | TGCGCCAGCAGTCAATCGCTCGGGGGAGTAAGGTACAATGAGCAGTTCTTC | CASSQSLGGVRYNEQFF
TRBJ1-4 | . | TRBV5-4 | . | TGTGCCAGCAGCGCATCCGCGGGGGGTTCAACTAATGAAAAACTGTTTTTT | CASSASAGGSTNEKLFF
TRBJ2-1 | TRBD2 | TRBV7-3 | . | TGTGCCAGCAGCTTAGCGGGAGGGCCGTTCAATGAGCAGTTCTTC | CASSLAGGPFNEQFF
TRBJ2-3 | TRBD1 | TRBV5-1 | . | TGCGCCAGCAGCGCCTCGGGACAGACCCACACAGATACGCAGTATTTT | CASSASGQTHTDTQYF
TRBJ2-2 | . | TRBV15 | . | TGTGCCACCAGCAGTACCGGGGAGCTGTTTTTT | CATSSTGELFF
TRBJ2-1 | TRBD2 | TRBV3-1/TRBV3-2 | . | TGTGCCAGCAGCCGCGGGACTAGCGGGCGCAATGAGCAGTTCTTC | CASSRGTSGRNEQFF
TRBJ2-5 | . | TRBV7-2 | . | TGTGCCAGCAGCTTTACTAGAGAAGAGACCCAGTACTTC | CASSFTREETQYF
TRBJ1-2 | . | TRBV11-2 | once | TGTGCCAGCAGCCACGAAGGGGATGGCTACACCTTC | CASSHEGDGYTF